The 17 T cell receptor beta chains in this list originate from one sample, sequenced in a study of vaccination and CD4 T cells after COVID-19. Time point here: late sampling 161 to 241 days after vaccination in a few convalescent patients. The treatment is: roughly ten-day PBMC culture with coronavirus spike peptide pools or control peptides (ViraFEST assay). Their target antigens are unknown. Scientists ran DNA taken from cultured CD4+ T cells through the Oncomine TCR Beta short-read assay for sequencing. TCRdb reanalysed the PCR reads using MiXCR and keeps one entry per CDR3 protein. The sample lists some 24,000 distinct CDR3 sequences, around 30% seen once, with under 3.5% in the top ten. Sequenced here: CD4+ T cells from blood, cultured in vitro, sampled about 7 months after SARS-CoV-2 vaccination. Receptors originate from a human donor who had recovered from COVID-19.

This chain links TRBV4-1 with TRBJ2-5; 7 bases fit TRBD2. CDR3 length: 15 amino acids. J was trimmed by 9 bases and V by 4 bases; bases with no gene match: 14. Germline CDR1 MGHRA, CDR2 YSYEKL. CDR3 protein: CASSPPYGGSGPQYF. For the CDR3, the DNA is TGCGCCAGCAGCCCCCCCTATGGCGGGAGTGGTCCCCAGTACTTC.

The chain joins TRBV28 to TRBJ1-1; D is perhaps TRBD1 (5 bases). This CDR3 has 14 amino acids. The V end was cut by 3 bases, the J end by 4 bases, with 12 bases between. CDR1 and CDR2 (germline): MDHEN, SYDVKM. This CDR3 is CASSFSRRGTEAFF. The CDR3 bases are TGTGCCAGCAGTTTCAGTCGGAGGGGCACTGAAGCTTTCTTT.

This clonotype was observed many times. The chain couples TRBV20-1 to TRBJ2-5, with 11 bases identical to TRBD2. V was clipped by 6 bases and J by 2 bases; unmatched bases: 5. Germline-derived CDR1 and CDR2 are DFQATT and SNEGSKA (reference sequence). The length of the CDR3 is 14 residues. CDR3 nucleotides: TGCAGTGCCCTTAGCGGGAGGGGGCAAGAGACCCAGTACTTC. The encoded protein is CSALSGRGQETQYF.

The chain joins TRBV7-2 to TRBJ2-3; D gene ambiguous. This CDR3 has 13 residues. V was trimmed by 1 base and J by 6 bases, leaving 8 bases between them. Germline CDR1 is SGHTA and CDR2 is FQGNSA. The DNA for the CDR3 is TGTGCCAGCAGCTTAGATGGAACGGATACGCAGTATTTT. It is translated as CASSLDGTDTQYF.

The chain joins TRBV20-1 to TRBJ2-3, with TRBD1 as a possible D gene (9 bases). Germline CDR1 and CDR2: DFQATT and SNEGSKA (reference sequence). CDR3 length: 21 residues. The V and J ends lost 6 bases and 0 bases respectively, with 34 bases between them. CDR3 sequence: CSATDRGWGSGRLPSTDTQYF. The CDR3, as DNA: TGCAGTGCCACGGACAGGGGCTGGGGAAGCGGGAGACTCCCTAGCACAGATACGCAGTATTTT.

This chain links TRBV28 with TRBJ1-3, with D perhaps matching TRBD1 (6 bases). The CDR3 runs to 13 residues. Germline values: CDR1 MDHEN, CDR2 SYDVKM. V lost 8 bases and J 2 bases, leaving 10 bases between the germline ends. CDR3 in amino acids: CASLTGTGNTIYF. In DNA, the CDR3 is TGTGCCAGCCTCACAGGGACTGGAAACACCATATATTTT.

With respect to this clonotype: One junction end disagrees with the germline gene, perhaps due to a read error. J is TRBJ2-7 and V is TRBV18; no firm D call. The germline CDR1 and CDR2 sequences are KGHSH and LQKENI. This CDR3 spans 14 amino acids. This CDR3 reads CASSPSVGSSEQYF. The DNA of the CDR3 is TGTGCCAGCTCCCCCTCGGTGGGGTCCTCCGAGCAGTACTTC. Complete variable domain (other parts from reference TRBV18 and TRBJ2-7): NAGVMQNPRHLVRRRGQEARLRCSPMKGHSHVYWYRQLPEEGLKFMVYLQKENIIDESGMPKERFSAEFPKEGPSILRIQQVVRGDSAAYFCASSPSVGSSEQYFGPGTRLTVT.

This clonotype is medium-sized within its sample. The chain is built from TRBV6-1 and TRBJ1-1, with no clear D. CDR1 is MNHNS and CDR2 is SASEGT in the germline V gene. The CDR3 is 11 residues long. V was clipped by 1 base and J by 8 bases, with 5 bases between them. CDR3 region: CASSEGREAFF. CDR3 in DNA: TGTGCCAGCAGTGAAGGCAGGGAAGCTTTCTTT.

This clonotype was seen a few times. V and J are TRBV4-1 and TRBJ2-5; 7 positions agree with TRBD1. Germline lookup yields CDR1 MGHRA and CDR2 YSYEKL. This CDR3 has 15 residues. Unmatched junction bases numbered 8, after V lost 2 bases and J lost 5 bases. In nucleotides, the CDR3 is TGCGCCAGCAGCCAACCCGCAAGGGGGCAGGAGACCCAGTACTTC. It specifies CASSQPARGQETQYF.

The rearrangement links TRBV7-3 to TRBJ1-6; weak D call: TRBD1 (5 bases). Trimming stripped 3 bases from V and 3 bases from J, with 12 bases between. The CDR3 is 16 residues long. Germline lookup yields CDR1 SGHTA and CDR2 FQGTGA. CDR3 nucleotides: TGTGCCAGCAGCTTGGTGGGGGGAATCTATAATTCACCCCTCCACTTT. Its protein is CASSLVGGIYNSPLHF.

The V gene is TRBV2, the J gene TRBJ1-1; D is undetermined. Germline loops: CDR1 SNHLY, CDR2 FYNNEI. Trimming took off 5 bases at V and 2 bases at J, with 6 bases between the two ends. CDR3 length: 12 amino acids. CDR3 protein: CASSPDNTEAFF. For the CDR3, the DNA is TGTGCCAGCAGTCCCGATAACACTGAAGCTTTCTTT. The whole variable domain, filled in from reference TRBV2 and TRBJ1-1, reads EPEVTQTPSHQVTQMGQEVILRCVPISNHLYFYWYRQILGQKVEFLVSFYNNEISEKSEIFDDQFSVERPDGSNFTLKIRSTKLEDSAMYFCASSPDNTEAFFGQGTRLTVV.

The rearrangement uses TRBV6-1 and TRBJ2-1; possibly TRBD2 for D (7 bases). V lost 6 bases to trimming and J lost 3 bases, with 15 bases between them. In germline, CDR1 is MNHNS, CDR2 SASEGT. CDR3 length: 15 residues. DNA for the CDR3: TGTGCCAGCAGGGGGGCGGGAGCGAGCTACAATGAGCAGTTCTTC. Protein: CASRGAGASYNEQFF.

The J gene is TRBJ2-7, the V gene TRBV6-1; D may be TRBD1 or TRBD2 (7 bases each). The CDR3 has 15 residues. Trimming cost V 4 bases and J 2 bases, with 15 bases left between them. From germline, CDR1 is MNHNS and CDR2 SASEGT. This chain's CDR3 is CASSAQGGGTYEQYF. For the CDR3, the DNA is TGTGCCAGCAGTGCGCAGGGGGGAGGGACCTACGAGCAGTACTTC.

This clonotype was seen a few times. The J gene is TRBJ2-7, the V gene TRBV20-1, with TRBD1 matching 9 bases. CDR3 size: 13 residues. CDR1 and CDR2 from the germline V gene are DFQATT and SNEGSKA (reference sequence). The CDR3 DNA reads as TGCAGCGCCCAGGGACAGGGATCCTACGAGCAGTACTTC. It codes for CSAQGQGSYEQYF.

This clonotype is medium-sized. The J gene is TRBJ2-7, the V gene TRBV19, with D unclear. The germline CDR1 and CDR2 sequences are LNHDA and SQIVND (reference sequence). The CDR3 consists of 11 residues. V lost 6 bases and J 5 bases, leaving 8 bases between the germline ends. The CDR3, as DNA: TGTGCCAGTAGCAATCTGGACGAGCAGTACTTC. Translating gives CASSNLDEQYF.

The V and J genes are TRBV6-1 and TRBJ1-1, with TRBD1 identical over 8 bases. This CDR3 has 14 amino acids. Germline V CDR1 and CDR2: MNHNS, SASEGT. The ends lost 5 bases at V and 0 bases at J; junction bases unmatched: 2. The chain's CDR3 is CASSRQGMNTEAFF. CDR3 nucleotide sequence: TGTGCCAGCAGTCGACAGGGGATGAACACTGAAGCTTTCTTT.

As for this clonotype: A much larger clone differs from this one at a single base, so this may be a read error. The chain carries TRBV15 and TRBJ2-5; D is ambiguous. The length of the CDR3 is 15 residues. Per germline, CDR1 LNHNV and CDR2 YYDKDF (reference sequence). The CDR3 here is CATSRVGSGQETRYF. The CDR3 DNA is TGTGCCACCAGCAGAGTAGGGTCTGGGCAAGAGACCCGGTACTTC.